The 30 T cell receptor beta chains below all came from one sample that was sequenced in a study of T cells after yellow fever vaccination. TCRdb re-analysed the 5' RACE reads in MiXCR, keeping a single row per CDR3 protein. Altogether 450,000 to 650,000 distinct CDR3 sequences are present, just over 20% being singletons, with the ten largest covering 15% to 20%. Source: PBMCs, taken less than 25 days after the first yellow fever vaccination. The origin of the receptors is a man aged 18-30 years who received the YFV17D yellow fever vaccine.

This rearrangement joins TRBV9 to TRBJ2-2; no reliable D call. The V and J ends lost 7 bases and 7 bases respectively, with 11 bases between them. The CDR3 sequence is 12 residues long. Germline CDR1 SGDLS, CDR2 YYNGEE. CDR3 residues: CASGMMYGELFF. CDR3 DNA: TGTGCCAGCGGGATGATGTACGGGGAGCTGTTTTTT.

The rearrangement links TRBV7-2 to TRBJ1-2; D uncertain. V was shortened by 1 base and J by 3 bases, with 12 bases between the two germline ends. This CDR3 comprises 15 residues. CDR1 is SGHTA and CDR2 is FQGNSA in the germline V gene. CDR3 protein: CASSLGYRSDYGYTF. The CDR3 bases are TGTGCCAGCAGCTTAGGTTACAGAAGCGACTATGGCTACACCTTC.

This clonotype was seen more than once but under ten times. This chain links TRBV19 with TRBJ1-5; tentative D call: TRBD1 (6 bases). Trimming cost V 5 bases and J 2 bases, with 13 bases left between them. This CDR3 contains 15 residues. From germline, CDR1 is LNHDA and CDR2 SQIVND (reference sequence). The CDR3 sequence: CASSPQGSRNQPQHF. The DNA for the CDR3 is TGTGCCAGTAGTCCCCAGGGGTCCCGCAATCAGCCCCAGCATTTT. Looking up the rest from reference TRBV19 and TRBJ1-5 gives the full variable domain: DGGITQSPKYLFRKEGQNVTLSCEQNLNHDAMYWYRQDPGQGLRLIYYSQIVNDFQKGDIAEGYSVSREKKESFPLTVTSAQKNPTAFYLCASSPQGSRNQPQHFGDGTRLSIL.

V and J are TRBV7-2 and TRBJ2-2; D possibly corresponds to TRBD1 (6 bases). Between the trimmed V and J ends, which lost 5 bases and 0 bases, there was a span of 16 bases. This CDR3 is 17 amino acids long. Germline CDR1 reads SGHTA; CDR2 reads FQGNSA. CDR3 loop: CASSPTTGTANTGELFF. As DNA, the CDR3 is TGTGCCAGCAGCCCGACCACAGGGACCGCGAACACCGGGGAGCTGTTTTTT.

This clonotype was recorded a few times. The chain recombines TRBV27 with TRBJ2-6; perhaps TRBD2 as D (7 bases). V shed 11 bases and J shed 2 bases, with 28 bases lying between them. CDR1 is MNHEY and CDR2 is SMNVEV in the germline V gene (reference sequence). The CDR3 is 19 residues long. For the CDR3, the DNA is TGTGCCTCCGGGACACCAGGCTGGCGGGGGATCACTGGGGCCAACGTCCTGACTTTC. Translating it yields CASGTPGWRGITGANVLTF.

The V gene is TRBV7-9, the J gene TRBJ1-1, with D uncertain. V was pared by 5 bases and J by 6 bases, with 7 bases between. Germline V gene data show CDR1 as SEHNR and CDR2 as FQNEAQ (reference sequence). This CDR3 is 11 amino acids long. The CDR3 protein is CASSPEPEAFF. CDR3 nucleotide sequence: TGTGCCAGCAGCCCGGAGCCTGAAGCTTTCTTT.

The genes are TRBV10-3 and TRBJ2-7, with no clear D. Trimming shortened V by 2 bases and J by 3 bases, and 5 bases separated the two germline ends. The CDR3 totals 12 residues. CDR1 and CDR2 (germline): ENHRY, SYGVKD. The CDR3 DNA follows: TGTGCCATCAGTGAGGGTAGCTACGAGCAGTACTTC. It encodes CAISEGSYEQYF.

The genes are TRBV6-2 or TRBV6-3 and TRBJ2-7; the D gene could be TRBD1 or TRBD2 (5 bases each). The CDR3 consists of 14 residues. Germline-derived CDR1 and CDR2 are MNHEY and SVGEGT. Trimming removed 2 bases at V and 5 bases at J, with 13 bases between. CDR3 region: CASSYERRGHEQYV. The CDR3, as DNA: TGTGCCAGCAGTTACGAGCGACGGGGCCACGAGCAGTACGTC.

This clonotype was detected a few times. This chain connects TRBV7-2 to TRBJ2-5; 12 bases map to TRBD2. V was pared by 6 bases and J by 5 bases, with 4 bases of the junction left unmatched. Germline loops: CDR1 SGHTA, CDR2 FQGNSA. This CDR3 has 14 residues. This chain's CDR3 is CASRRTSGVETQYF. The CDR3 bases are TGTGCCAGCAGGCGGACTAGCGGGGTGGAGACCCAGTACTTC. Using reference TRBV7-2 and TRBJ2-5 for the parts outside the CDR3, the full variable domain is GAGVSQSPSNKVTEKGKDVELRCDPISGHTALYWYRQSLGQGLEFLIYFQGNSAPDKSGLPSDRFSAERTGGSVSTLTIQRTQQEDSAVYLCASRRTSGVETQYFGPGTRLLVL.

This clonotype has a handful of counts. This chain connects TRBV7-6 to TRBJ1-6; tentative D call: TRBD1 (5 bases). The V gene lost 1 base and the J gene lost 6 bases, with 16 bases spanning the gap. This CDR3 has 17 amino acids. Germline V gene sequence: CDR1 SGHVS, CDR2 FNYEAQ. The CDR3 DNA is TGTGCCAGCAGCTTAGGCAGGGCAAGGGATCGTAATTCACCCCTCCACTTT. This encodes CASSLGRARDRNSPLHF.

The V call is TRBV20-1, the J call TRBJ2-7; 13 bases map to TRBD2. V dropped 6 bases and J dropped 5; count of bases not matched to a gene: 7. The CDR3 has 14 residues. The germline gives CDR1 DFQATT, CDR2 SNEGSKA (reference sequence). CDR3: CSATSGGPGNEQYF. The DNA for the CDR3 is TGCAGTGCGACTAGCGGGGGGCCCGGAAACGAGCAGTACTTC.

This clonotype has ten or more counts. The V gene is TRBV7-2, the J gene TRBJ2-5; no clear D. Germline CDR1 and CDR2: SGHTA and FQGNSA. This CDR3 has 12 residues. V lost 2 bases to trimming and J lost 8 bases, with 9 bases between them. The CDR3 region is CASSLLRSTQYF. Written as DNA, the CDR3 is TGTGCCAGCAGCTTATTAAGATCCACCCAGTACTTC. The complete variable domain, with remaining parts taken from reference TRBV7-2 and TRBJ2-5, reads GAGVSQSPSNKVTEKGKDVELRCDPISGHTALYWYRQSLGQGLEFLIYFQGNSAPDKSGLPSDRFSAERTGGSVSTLTIQRTQQEDSAVYLCASSLLRSTQYFGPGTRLLVL.

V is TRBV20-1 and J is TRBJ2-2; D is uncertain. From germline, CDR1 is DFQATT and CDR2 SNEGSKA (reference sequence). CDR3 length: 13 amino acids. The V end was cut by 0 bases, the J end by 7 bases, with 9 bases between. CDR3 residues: CSARDGVVGELFF. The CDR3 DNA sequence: TGCAGTGCTAGAGATGGCGTGGTCGGGGAGCTGTTTTTT.

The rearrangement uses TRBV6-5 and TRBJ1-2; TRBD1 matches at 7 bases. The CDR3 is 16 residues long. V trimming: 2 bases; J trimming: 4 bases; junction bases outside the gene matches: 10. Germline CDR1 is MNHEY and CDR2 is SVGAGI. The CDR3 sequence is CASSYGDRVGVYGYTF. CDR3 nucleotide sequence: TGTGCCAGCAGTTACGGTGACAGGGTGGGGGTCTATGGCTACACCTTC.

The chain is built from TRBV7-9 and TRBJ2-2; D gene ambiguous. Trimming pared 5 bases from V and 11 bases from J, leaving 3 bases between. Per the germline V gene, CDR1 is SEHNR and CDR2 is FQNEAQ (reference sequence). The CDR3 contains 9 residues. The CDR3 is CASSPELFF. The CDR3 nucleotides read TGTGCCAGCAGCCCAGAGCTGTTTTTT.

This CDR3 reads CASSSWDGGGYTF. The DNA for the CDR3 is TGTGCCAGCAGCTCCTGGGATGGGGGTGGCTACACCTTC. This chain uses TRBV7-6 with TRBJ1-2, with a possible D match to TRBD1 (5 bases). Trimming removed 4 bases at V and 7 bases at J, with 13 bases between. The CDR3 loop spans 13 amino acids. The germline CDR1 and CDR2 sequences are SGHVS and FNYEAQ.

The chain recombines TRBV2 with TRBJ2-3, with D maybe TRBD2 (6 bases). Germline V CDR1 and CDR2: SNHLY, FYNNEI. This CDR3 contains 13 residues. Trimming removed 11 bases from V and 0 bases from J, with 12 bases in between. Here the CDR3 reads CARRDSSTDTQYF. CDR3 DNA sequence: TGTGCCCGCCGGGACTCTAGCACAGATACGCAGTATTTT.

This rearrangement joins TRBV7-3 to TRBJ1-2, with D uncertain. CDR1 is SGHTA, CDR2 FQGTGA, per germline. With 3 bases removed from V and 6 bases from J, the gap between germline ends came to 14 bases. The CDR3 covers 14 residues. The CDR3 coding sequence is TGTGCCAGCAGCTTGACCGGCGGGCTCGATGGCTACACCTTC. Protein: CASSLTGGLDGYTF.

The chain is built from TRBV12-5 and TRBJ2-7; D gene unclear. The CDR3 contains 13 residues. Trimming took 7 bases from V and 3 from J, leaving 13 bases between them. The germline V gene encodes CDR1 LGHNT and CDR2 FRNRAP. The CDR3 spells CASAADRSYEQYF. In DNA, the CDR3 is TGTGCTAGTGCGGCGGACCGAAGCTACGAGCAGTACTTC.

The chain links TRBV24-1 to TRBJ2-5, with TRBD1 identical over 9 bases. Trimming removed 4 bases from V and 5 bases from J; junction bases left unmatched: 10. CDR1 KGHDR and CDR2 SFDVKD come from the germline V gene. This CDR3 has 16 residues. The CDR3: CATSDRDRDRGETQYF. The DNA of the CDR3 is TGTGCCACCAGTGACAGGGACAGGGATAGGGGTGAGACCCAGTACTTC.

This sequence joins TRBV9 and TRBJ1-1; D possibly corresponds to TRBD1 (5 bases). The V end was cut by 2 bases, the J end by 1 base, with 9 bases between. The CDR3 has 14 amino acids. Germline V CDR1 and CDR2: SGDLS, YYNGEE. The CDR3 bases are TGTGCCAGCAGCGTGACGGGGGGGAACACTGAAGCTTTCTTT. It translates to CASSVTGGNTEAFF.

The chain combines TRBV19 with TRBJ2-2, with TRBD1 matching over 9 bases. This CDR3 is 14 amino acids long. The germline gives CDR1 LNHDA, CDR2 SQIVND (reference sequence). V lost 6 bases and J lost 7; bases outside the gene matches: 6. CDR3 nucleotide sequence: TGTGCCAGTAGGACTACAGGGGGCAGCGGGGAGCTGTTTTTT. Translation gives CASRTTGGSGELFF.

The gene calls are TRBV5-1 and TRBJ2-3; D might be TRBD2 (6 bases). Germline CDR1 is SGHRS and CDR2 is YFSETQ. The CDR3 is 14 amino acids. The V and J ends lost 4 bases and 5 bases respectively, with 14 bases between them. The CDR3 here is CASSVRSGRDTQYF. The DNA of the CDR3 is TGCGCCAGCAGCGTGAGGAGCGGGCGAGATACGCAGTATTTT. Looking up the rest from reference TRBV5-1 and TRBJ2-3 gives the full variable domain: KAGVTQTPRYLIKTRGQQVTLSCSPISGHRSVSWYQQTPGQGLQFLFEYFSETQRNKGNFPGRFSGRQFSNSRSEMNVSTLELGDSALYLCASSVRSGRDTQYFGPGTRLTVL.

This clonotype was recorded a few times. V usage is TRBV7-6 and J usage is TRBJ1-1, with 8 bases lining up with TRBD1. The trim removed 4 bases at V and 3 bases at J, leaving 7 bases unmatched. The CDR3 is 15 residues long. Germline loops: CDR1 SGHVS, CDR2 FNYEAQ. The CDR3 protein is CASSSGQGLYTEAFF. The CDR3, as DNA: TGTGCCAGCAGCTCAGGACAGGGACTGTACACTGAAGCTTTCTTT.

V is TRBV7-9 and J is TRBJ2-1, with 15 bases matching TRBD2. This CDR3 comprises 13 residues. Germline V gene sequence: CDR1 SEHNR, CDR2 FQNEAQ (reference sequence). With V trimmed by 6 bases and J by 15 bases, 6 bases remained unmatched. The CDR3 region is CASSSGLAGGRFF. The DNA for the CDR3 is TGTGCCAGCAGTTCGGGACTAGCGGGGGGTCGGTTCTTC.

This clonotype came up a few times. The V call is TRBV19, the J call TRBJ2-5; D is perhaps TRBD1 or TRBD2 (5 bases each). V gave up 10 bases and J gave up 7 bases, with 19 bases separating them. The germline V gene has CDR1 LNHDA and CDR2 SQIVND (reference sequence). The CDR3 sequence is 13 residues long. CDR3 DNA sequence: TGTGCCACCGGCGGTTGGGGGATCGGGACCCAGTACTTC. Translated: CATGGWGIGTQYF.

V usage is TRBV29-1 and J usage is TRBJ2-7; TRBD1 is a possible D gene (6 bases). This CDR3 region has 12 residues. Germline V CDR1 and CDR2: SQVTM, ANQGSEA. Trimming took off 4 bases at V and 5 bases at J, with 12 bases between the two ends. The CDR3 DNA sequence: TGCAGCGTTGCGTACAGGGTCCACGAGCAGTACTTC. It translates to CSVAYRVHEQYF.

CDR3 DNA: TGCAGTGCTTCCCCGGGACTAGCCAACAATGAGCAGTTCTTC. Protein sequence: CSASPGLANNEQFF. The rearrangement links TRBV20-1 to TRBJ2-1; 9 bases match TRBD2. The germline gives CDR1 DFQATT, CDR2 SNEGSKA (reference sequence). With V trimmed by 5 bases and J by 5 bases, 7 bases remained unmatched. This CDR3 spans 14 amino acids.

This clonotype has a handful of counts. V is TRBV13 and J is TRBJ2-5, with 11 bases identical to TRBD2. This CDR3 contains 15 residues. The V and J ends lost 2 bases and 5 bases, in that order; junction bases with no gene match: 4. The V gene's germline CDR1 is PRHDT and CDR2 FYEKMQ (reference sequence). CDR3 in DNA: TGTGCCAGCAGCTTACTAGCGGGGGGAGCCGAGACCCAGTACTTC. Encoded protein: CASSLLAGGAETQYF. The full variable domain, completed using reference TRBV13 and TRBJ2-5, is AAGVIQSPRHLIKEKRETATLKCYPIPRHDTVYWYQQGPGQDPQFLISFYEKMQSDKGSIPDRFSAQQFSDYHSELNMSSLELGDSALYFCASSLLAGGAETQYFGPGTRLLVL.

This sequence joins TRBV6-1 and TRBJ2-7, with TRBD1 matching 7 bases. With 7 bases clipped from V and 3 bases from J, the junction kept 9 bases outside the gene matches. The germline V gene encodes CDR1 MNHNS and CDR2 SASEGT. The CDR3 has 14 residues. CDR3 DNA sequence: TGTGCCAGCACCCCTCGACAGGGATACTACGAGCAGTACTTC. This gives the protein CASTPRQGYYEQYF.